Following are 7 T cell receptor beta chains from one sample sequenced in a study of shared clonotypes between healthy human individuals. Naive CD8 populations comprised CD45RO-negative cells positively selected for CCR7, excluding terminally differentiated effector memory CD45RA+ cells. The assay was immunoSEQ multiplex PCR, and TCRdb's table has in-frame clones only and misses some. The table lists over 2 million clones, about 95% of them singletons, with about 1.1% in the top ten. The material sequenced was naive CD8+ T cells sorted from blood. The receptors shown here come from a young man in good health.

Regarding this clone: Other DNA sequences in this specimen translate into the identical CDR3. The chain couples TRBV19 to TRBJ2-7; tentatively, D is TRBD1 (6 bases). This CDR3 comprises 15 residues. Trimming took 3 bases from V and 3 from J, leaving 15 bases between them. Germline V gene sequence: CDR1 LNHDA, CDR2 SQIVND (reference sequence). CDR3 sequence: CASSIGGRGSYEQYF. The CDR3 nucleotides read TGTGCCAGTAGTATTGGGGGCAGGGGAAGCTACGAGCAGTACTTC. Combining the CDR3 with reference TRBV19 and TRBJ2-7 gives the whole variable domain DGGITQSPKYLFRKEGQNVTLSCEQNLNHDAMYWYRQDPGQGLRLIYYSQIVNDFQKGDIAEGYSVSREKKESFPLTVTSAQKNPTAFYLCASSIGGRGSYEQYFGPGTRLTVT.

Notes on this clone: Other nucleotide sequences in the sample specify the same CDR3. V gene TRBV10-2 combines with J gene TRBJ2-5; a weak D match, TRBD2 (5 bases). The CDR3 spans 11 residues. The germline V gene encodes CDR1 WSHSY and CDR2 SAAADI. V lost 7 bases, J lost 4 bases, and 7 bases lay in between. The CDR3 region is CASTGGETQYF. CDR3 coding DNA: TGCGCCAGCACCGGAGGAGAGACCCAGTACTTC.

The gene calls are TRBV4-3 and TRBJ2-2; maybe TRBD2 (5 bases). Trimming removed 0 bases at V and 4 bases at J, with 18 bases between. CDR1 and CDR2 (germline): LGHNA, YSLEER. The CDR3 runs 18 residues. CDR3 DNA: TGCGCCAGCAGCCAAGATAGTGAGGGTTACGAACGCACCGGGGAGCTGTTTTTT. This gives the protein CASSQDSEGYERTGELFF.

This rearrangement joins TRBV29-1 to TRBJ1-1; 7 nucleotides agree with TRBD1. The V gene end was trimmed by 7 bases and the J gene end by 6 bases; junction bases not matched to a gene: 8. Looked up from germline, CDR1 is SQVTM and CDR2 is ANQGSEA. The CDR3 runs to 12 residues. The CDR3 nucleotides are TGCAGCGCTGTGACAGGGCTCCCTGAAGCTTTCTTT. Protein sequence: CSAVTGLPEAFF.

This chain uses TRBV2 with TRBJ2-7; D is uncertain. With 1 base removed from V and 1 base from J, the gap between germline ends came to 8 bases. Looked up from germline, CDR1 is SNHLY and CDR2 is FYNNEI. This CDR3 comprises 14 residues. CDR3 DNA sequence: TGTGCCAGCAGTGAAGGTTCGGCTTCCTACGAGCAGTACTTC. It yields the protein CASSEGSASYEQYF.

The chain uses TRBV12-5 and TRBJ2-3, with D uncertain. CDR1 LGHNT and CDR2 FRNRAP come from the germline V gene. The CDR3 is 12 residues long. With 5 bases removed from V and 2 bases from J, the gap between germline ends came to 5 bases. CDR3 sequence: CASGPYTDTQYF. The CDR3 bases are TGTGCTAGTGGTCCCTACACAGATACGCAGTATTTT. The full variable domain, completed using reference TRBV12-5 and TRBJ2-3, is DARVTQTPRHKVTEMGQEVTMRCQPILGHNTVFWYRQTMMQGLELLAYFRNRAPLDDSGMPKDRFSAEMPDATLATLKIQPSEPRDSAVYFCASGPYTDTQYFGPGTRLTVL.

The chain carries TRBV6-5 and TRBJ1-5, with 10 bases identical to TRBD1. With 5 bases clipped from V and 6 bases from J, the junction kept 4 bases outside the gene matches. CDR1 MNHEY and CDR2 SVGAGI come from the germline V gene. The length of the CDR3 is 14 residues. The CDR3 DNA reads TGTGCCAGCAGTGATGGGACAGGGGCTCAGCCCCAGCATTTT. Translation gives CASSDGTGAQPQHF.